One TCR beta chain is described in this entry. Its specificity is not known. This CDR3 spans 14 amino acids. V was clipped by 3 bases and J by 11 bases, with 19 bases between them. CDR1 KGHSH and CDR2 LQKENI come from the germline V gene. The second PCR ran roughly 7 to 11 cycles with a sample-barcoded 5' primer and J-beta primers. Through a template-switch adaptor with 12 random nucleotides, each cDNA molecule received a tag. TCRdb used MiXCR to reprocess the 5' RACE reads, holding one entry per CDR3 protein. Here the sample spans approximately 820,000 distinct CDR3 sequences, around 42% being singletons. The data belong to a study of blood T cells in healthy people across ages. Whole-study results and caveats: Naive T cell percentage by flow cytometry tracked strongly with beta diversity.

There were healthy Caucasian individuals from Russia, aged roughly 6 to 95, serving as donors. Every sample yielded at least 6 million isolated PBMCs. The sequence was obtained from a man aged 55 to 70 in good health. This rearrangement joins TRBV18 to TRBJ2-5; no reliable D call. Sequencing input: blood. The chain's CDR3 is CASSPREGRDEQYF. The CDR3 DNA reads TGTGCCAGCTCACCGCGCGAAGGTAGGGATGAGCAGTACTTC.